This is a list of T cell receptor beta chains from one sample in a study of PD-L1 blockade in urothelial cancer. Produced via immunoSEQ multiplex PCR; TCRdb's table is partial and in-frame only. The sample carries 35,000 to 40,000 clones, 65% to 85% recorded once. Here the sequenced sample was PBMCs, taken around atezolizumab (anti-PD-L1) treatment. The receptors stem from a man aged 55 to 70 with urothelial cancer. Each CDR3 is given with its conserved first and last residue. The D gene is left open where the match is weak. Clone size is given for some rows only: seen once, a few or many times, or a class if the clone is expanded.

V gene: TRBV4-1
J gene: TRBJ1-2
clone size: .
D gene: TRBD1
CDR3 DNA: TGCGCCAGCAGCCAAGAGGACAGGGCTGGCTACACCTTC
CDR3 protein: CASSQEDRAGYTF

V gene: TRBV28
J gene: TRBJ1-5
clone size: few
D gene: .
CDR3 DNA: TGTGCCGGACAAAATCAGCCCCAGCATTTT
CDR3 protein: CAGQNQPQHF

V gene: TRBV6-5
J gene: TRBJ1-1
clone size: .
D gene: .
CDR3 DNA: TGTGCCAGCAGTTACTCGACCTACGGGGGGGACGTAGCTTTCTTT
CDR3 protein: CASSYSTYGGDVAFF

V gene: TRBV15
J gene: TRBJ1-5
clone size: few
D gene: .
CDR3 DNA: TGTGCCACCAGCAGACAGGTGAAGAGCAATCAGCCCCAGCATTTT
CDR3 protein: CATSRQVKSNQPQHF

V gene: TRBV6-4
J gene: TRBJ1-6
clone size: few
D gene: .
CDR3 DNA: TGTGCCAGCAGTCTCAGGGAGGACTCACCCCTCCACTTT
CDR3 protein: CASSLREDSPLHF

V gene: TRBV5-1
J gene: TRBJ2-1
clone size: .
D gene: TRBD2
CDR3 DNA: TGCGCCAGCAGCTCGACTAGCGGGGGGATCAATGAGCAGTTCTTC
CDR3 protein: CASSSTSGGINEQFF

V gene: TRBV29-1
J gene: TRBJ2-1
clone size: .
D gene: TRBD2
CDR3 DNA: TGCAGCCTTAGGCGGGGGGGTGTCTACAATGAGCAGTTCTTC
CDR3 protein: CSLRRGGVYNEQFF

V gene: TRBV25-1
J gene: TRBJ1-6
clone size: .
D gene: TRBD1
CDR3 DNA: TGTGCCAGTAGTGAAAAGGAAAGGGGACAGCCATATAATTCACCCCTCCACTTT
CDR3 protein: CASSEKERGQPYNSPLHF

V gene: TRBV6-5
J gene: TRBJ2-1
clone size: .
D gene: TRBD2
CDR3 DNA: TGTGCCAGCAGACCTGGACTAGCGGCAAACAATGAGCAGTTCTTC
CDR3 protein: CASRPGLAANNEQFF

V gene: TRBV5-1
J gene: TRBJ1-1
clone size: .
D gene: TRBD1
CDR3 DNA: TGCGCCAGCAGCTTGGCCGCGACAGGGGGCTTTGTGAACACTGAAGCTTTCTTT
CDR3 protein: CASSLAATGGFVNTEAFF

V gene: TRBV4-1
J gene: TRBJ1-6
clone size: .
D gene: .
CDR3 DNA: TGCGCCAGCAGCCCAGGACAACTCTATAATTCACCCCTCCACTTT
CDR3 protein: CASSPGQLYNSPLHF

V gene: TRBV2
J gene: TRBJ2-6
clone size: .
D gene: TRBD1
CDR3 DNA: TGTGCCAGCAGTCTCGACAGGGTCGGGGCCAACGTCCTGACTTTC
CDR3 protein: CASSLDRVGANVLTF

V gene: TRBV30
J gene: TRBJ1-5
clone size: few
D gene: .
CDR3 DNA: TGTGCCTGGAGTTCTTTAGGCGGACAGCCCCAGCATTTT
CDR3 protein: CAWSSLGGQPQHF

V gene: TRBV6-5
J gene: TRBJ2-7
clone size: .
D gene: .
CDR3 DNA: TGTGCCAGCAGTTATGGTACAGCAACGGCCTACGAGCAGTACTTC
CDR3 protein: CASSYGTATAYEQYF

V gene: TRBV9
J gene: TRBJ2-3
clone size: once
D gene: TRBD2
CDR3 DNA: TGTGCCAGCAGCCTGGGCCGACTAGCGGCTCACACAGATACGCAGTATTTT
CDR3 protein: CASSLGRLAAHTDTQYF

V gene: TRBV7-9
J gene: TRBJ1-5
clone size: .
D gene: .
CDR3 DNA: TGTGCCAGCAGCCCATCGGGTGGGCCCCAGCATTTT
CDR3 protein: CASSPSGGPQHF

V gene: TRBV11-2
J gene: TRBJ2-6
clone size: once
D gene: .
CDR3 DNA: TGTGCCAGCACCGCAGGGGTGAGCGGGGCCAACGTCCTGACTTTC
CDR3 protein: CASTAGVSGANVLTF

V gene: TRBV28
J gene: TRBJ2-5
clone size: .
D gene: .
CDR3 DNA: TGTGCCAGCAGTTTATCCCAAACTAAAGAGACCCAGTACTTC
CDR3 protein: CASSLSQTKETQYF

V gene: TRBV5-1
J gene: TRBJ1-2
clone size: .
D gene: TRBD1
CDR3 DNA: TGCGCCAGCAGCGGGGGACAGGGTTCTTTAGGCTACACCTTC
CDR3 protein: CASSGGQGSLGYTF

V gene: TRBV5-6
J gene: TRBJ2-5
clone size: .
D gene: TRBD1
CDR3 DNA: TGTGCCAGCAGCCCTACAGGGGTCCAAGAGACCCAGTACTTC
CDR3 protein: CASSPTGVQETQYF

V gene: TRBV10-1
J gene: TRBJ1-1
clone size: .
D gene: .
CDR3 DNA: TGCGCCAGCAGTGAGCGGGGGATGAACACTGAAGCTTTCTTT
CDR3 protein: CASSERGMNTEAFF

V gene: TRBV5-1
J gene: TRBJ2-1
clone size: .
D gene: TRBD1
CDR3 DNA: TGCGCCAGCAGCTTGACAGGGGGCGCATATGCCTACAATGAGCAGTTCTTC
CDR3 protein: CASSLTGGAYAYNEQFF

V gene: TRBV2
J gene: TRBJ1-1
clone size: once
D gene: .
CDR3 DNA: TGTGCCAGCGCTAGGTGGAGGGACACTGAAGCTTTCTTT
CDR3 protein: CASARWRDTEAFF

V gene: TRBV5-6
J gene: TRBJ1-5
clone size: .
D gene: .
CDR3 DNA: TGTGCCAGCAGCTTGTTCGGCTGGGAGACGCCCCAGCATTTT
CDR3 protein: CASSLFGWETPQHF

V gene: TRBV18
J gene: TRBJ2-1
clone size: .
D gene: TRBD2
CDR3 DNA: TGTGCCAGCTCACCAGGCGGGGGGGCCAATGAGCAGTTCTTC
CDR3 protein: CASSPGGGANEQFF

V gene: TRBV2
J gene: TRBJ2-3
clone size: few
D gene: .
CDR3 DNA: TGTGCCAGCTGGGACTTATCGGATACGCAGTATTTT
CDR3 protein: CASWDLSDTQYF

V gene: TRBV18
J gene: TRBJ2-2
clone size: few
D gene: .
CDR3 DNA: TGTGCCAGCTCACAAGCGACAGACACCGGGGAGCTGTTTTTT
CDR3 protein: CASSQATDTGELFF

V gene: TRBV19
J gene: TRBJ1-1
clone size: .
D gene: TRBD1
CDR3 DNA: TGTGCCAGTAGGGAGACAGGGGGAGCCACTGAAGCTTTCTTT
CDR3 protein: CASRETGGATEAFF

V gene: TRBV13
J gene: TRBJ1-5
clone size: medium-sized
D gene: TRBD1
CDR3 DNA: TGTGCCAGCAGCTTAGGTGAGACAGGGAAACAGCCCCAGCATTTT
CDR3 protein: CASSLGETGKQPQHF

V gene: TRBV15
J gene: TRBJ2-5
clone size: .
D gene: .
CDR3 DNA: TGTGCCACCAGCAGAGTGGCACAAGAGACCCAGTACTTC
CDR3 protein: CATSRVAQETQYF

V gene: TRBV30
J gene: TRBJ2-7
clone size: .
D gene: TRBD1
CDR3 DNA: TGTGCCTGGAGTGTAGCCTTACAGGGGGCGCAAGGCTACGAGCAGTACTTC
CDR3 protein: CAWSVALQGAQGYEQYF

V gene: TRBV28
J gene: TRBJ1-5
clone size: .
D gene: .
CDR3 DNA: TGTGCCAGCAGCCCCCGGGGGTACAGCAATCAGCCCCAGCATTTT
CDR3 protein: CASSPRGYSNQPQHF

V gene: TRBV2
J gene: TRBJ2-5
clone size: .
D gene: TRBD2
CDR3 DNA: TGTGCCAGCAGAGGGACTAGCGGGGGGGCTTGGGAGACCCAGTACTTC
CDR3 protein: CASRGTSGGAWETQYF

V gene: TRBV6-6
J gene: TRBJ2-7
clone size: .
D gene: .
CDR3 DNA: TGTGCCAGCAGAACCGGAGACGGTTACGAGCAGTACTTC
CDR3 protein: CASRTGDGYEQYF

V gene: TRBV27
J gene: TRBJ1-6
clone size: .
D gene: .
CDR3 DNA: TGTGCCAGCAGTTCTGTAGGGGCTGATAATTCACCCCTCCACTTT
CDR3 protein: CASSSVGADNSPLHF

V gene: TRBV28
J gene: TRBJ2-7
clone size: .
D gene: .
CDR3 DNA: TGTGCCAGCAGTTTTAGTGGGACAATGGGCTACGAGCAGTACTTC
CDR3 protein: CASSFSGTMGYEQYF

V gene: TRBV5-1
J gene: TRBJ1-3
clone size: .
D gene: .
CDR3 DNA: TGCGCCAGCAGCTATGGGCACCGCTTCTTTCACGGAAACACCATATATTTT
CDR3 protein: CASSYGHRFFHGNTIYF

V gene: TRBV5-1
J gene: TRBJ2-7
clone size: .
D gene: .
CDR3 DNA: TGCGCCAGCAAGTGGACAGATCAGGACGAGCAGTACTTC
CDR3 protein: CASKWTDQDEQYF

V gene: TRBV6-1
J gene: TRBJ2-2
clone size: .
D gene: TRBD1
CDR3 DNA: TGTGCCAGCAGTGGGACAGGGGGCTGGAGCACCGGGGAGCTGTTTTTT
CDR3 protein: CASSGTGGWSTGELFF

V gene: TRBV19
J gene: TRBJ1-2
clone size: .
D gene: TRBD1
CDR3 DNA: TGTGCCAGTAGTATTAGCGGGACAGGGAAGCTTCAGTATGGCTACACCTTC
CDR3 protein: CASSISGTGKLQYGYTF

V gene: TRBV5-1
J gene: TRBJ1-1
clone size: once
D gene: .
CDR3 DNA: TGCGCCAGCAGCTTGTCCCGGGTCTCGAACACTGAAGCTTTCTTT
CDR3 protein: CASSLSRVSNTEAFF

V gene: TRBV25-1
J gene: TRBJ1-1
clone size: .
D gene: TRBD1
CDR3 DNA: TGTGCCAGCAGTGAACTAGGACAGGCGGTCACTGAAGCTTTCTTT
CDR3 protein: CASSELGQAVTEAFF

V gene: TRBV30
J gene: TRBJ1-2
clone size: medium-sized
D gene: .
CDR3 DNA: TGTGCCTGGAGTTCGGGGGTTGAGGGCTATGGCTACACCTTC
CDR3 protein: CAWSSGVEGYGYTF

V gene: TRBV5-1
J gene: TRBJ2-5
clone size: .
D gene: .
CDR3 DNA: TGCGCCAGCAGCACAAACACCCAGGGCGGCGAGACCCAGTACTTC
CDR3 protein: CASSTNTQGGETQYF

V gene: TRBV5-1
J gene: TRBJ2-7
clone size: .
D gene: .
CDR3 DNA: TGCGCCAGCAGCTTGGGGTCAGGGGATACCTACGAGCAGTACTTC
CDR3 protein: CASSLGSGDTYEQYF

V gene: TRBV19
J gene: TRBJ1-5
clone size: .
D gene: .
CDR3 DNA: TGTGCCAGTAGTACGACAGATTATAGCAATCAGCCCCAGCATTTT
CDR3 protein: CASSTTDYSNQPQHF

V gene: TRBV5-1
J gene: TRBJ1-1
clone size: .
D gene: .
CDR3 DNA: TGCGCCAGTGGGGCATTACCGAACACTGAAGCTTTCTTT
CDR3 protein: CASGALPNTEAFF

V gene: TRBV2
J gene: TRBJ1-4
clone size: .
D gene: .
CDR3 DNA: TGTGCCAGCAGCGAACGGCGGGGCGGAGGTGAAAAACTGTTTTTT
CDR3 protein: CASSERRGGGEKLFF

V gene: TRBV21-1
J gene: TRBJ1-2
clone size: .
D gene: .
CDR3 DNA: TGTGCCAGCAGCTCGGACGGGGGTTGTGGCTACACCTTC
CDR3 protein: CASSSDGGCGYTF

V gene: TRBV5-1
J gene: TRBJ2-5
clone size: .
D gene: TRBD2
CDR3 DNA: TGCGCCAGCAGCCCCCAGCCGGGGGGGGGCGAAGAGACCCAGTACTTC
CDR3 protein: CASSPQPGGGEETQYF

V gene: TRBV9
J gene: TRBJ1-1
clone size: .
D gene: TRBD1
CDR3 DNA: TGTGCCAGCAGGGGGGGGACAGGGGGAAGGACTGAAGCTTTCTTT
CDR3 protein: CASRGGTGGRTEAFF

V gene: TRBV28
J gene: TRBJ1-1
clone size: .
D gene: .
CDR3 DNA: TGTGCCACTAGAATACAGGGTTCTGAAGCTTTCTTT
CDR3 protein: CATRIQGSEAFF

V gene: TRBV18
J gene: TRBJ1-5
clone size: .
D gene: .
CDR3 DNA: TGTGCCAGCTCACCCTCCAGGGATCAGCCCCAGCATTTT
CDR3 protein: CASSPSRDQPQHF

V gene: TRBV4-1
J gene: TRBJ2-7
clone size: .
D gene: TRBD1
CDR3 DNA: TGCGCCAGCAGCCAAGAAGGGACAGGGTTGTACGAGCAGTACTTC
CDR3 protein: CASSQEGTGLYEQYF

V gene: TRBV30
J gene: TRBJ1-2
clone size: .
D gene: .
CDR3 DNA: TGTGCCTGGAGTGTCCCCAGGGCAGGTGGCTACACCTTC
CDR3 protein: CAWSVPRAGGYTF

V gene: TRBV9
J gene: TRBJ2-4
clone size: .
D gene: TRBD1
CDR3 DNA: TGTGCCAGCAGCGTAGCTTTAGGACAGGGGGCTGTATTTGCCAAAAACATTCAGTACTTC
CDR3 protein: CASSVALGQGAVFAKNIQYF